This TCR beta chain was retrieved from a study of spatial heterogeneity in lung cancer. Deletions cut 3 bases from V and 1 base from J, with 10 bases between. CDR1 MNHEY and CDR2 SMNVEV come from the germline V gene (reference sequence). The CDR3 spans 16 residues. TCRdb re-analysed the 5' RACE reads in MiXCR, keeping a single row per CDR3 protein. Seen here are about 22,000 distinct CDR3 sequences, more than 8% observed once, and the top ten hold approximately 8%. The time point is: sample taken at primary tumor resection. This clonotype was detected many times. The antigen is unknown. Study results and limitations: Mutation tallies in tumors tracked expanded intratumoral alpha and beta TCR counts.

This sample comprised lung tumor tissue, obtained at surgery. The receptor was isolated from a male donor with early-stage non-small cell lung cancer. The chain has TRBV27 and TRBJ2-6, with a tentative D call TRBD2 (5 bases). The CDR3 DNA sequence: TGTGCCAGCAGTTTTCTTTCGGGGTCTGGGGCCAACGTCCTGACTTTC. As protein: CASSFLSGSGANVLTF.